Listed here is a single T cell receptor (beta chain). What it binds is unknown. Other DNA sequences in this sample translate to the same CDR3. The data were produced by immunoSEQ multiplex PCR, yet TCRdb's version contains in-frame clones alone and is incomplete. Among roughly 98,000 clones, 70% to 85% were seen once, and the ten largest hold 14%. This sample is drawn from a study of T cell responses to AZD1222 COVID-19 vaccine. Overall study results and limits: Nearly half of spike-specific TCRs reportedly target variant regions that are unmutated in the B.1.351 and B.1.1.7 variants. Mostly white British, mostly female donors; authors suggested clonal diversity may be underestimated.

Trimming removed 0 bases from V and 3 bases from J, with 4 bases in between. The CDR3 runs to 13 residues. Germline V gene lookup returns CDR1 SGHRS and CDR2 YFSETQ. Whether given at about 4 or about 12 weeks, second doses were pooled. The specimen was peripheral blood, collected 28 days after the second AZD1222 dose. This chain links TRBV5-1 with TRBJ1-5; D is unclear. The receptor was isolated from an adult who received the AZD1222 COVID-19 vaccine. The CDR3 spells CASSLELNQPQHF. CDR3 coding DNA: TGCGCCAGCAGCTTGGAGCTCAATCAGCCCCAGCATTTT. Complete variable domain (other parts from reference TRBV5-1 and TRBJ1-5): KAGVTQTPRYLIKTRGQQVTLSCSPISGHRSVSWYQQTPGQGLQFLFEYFSETQRNKGNFPGRFSGRQFSNSRSEMNVSTLELGDSALYLCASSLELNQPQHFGDGTRLSIL.